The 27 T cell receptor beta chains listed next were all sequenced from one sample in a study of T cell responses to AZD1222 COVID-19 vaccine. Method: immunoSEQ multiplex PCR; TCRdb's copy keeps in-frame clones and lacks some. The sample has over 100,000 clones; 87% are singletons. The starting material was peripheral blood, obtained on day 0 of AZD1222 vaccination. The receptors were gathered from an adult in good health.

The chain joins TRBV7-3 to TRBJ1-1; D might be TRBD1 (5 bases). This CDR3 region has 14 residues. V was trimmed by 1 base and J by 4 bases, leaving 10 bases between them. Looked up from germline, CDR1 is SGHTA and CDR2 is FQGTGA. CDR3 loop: CASSLRAGLTEAFF. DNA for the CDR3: TGTGCCAGCAGCTTAAGGGCAGGGCTCACTGAAGCTTTCTTT.

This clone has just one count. This CDR3 is CASSYLGGSADTQYF. The CDR3, as DNA: TGTGCCAGCAGTTACCTAGGCGGGAGCGCAGATACGCAGTATTTT. V is TRBV6-2 or TRBV6-3 and J is TRBJ2-3, with 7 bases fitting TRBD2. V dropped 2 bases and J dropped 4; count of bases not matched to a gene: 6. This CDR3 spans 15 amino acids. The germline V gene encodes CDR1 MNHEY and CDR2 SVGEGT.

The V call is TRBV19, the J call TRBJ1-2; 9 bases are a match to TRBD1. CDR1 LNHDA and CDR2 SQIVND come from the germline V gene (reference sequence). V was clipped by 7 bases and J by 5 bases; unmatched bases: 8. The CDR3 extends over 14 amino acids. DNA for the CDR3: TGTGCCAGTAATCCCGGGACAGGGTGGTATGGCTACACCTTC. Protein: CASNPGTGWYGYTF.

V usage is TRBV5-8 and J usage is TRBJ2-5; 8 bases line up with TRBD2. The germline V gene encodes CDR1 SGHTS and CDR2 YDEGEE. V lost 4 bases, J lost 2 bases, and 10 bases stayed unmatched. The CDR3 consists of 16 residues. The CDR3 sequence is CASSPRKLAGQETQYF. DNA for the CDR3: TGTGCCAGCAGCCCCCGTAAGTTAGCGGGACAAGAGACCCAGTACTTC.

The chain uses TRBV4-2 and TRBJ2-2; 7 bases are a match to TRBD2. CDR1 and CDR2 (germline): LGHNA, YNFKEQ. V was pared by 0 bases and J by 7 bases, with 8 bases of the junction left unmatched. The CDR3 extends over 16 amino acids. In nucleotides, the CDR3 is TGTGCCAGCAGCCAAGAAGGTGGGAGGGCCGACGGGGAGCTGTTTTTT. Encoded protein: CASSQEGGRADGELFF.

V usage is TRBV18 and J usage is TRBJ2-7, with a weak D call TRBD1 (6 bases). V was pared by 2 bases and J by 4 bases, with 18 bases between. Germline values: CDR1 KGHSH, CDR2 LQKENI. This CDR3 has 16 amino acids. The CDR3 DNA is TGTGCCAGCTCACCAATTGAATCGCAGGGGAGATACGAGCAGTACTTC. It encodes CASSPIESQGRYEQYF.

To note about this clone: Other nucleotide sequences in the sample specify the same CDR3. This CDR3 is CSVEGGGETQYF. The CDR3 DNA is TGCAGCGTTGAGGGAGGGGGGGAGACCCAGTACTTC. The chain couples TRBV29-1 to TRBJ2-5, with a tentative D call TRBD2 (7 bases). V was clipped by 3 bases and J by 5 bases, with 10 bases between them. The germline CDR1 and CDR2 sequences are SQVTM and ANQGSEA. CDR3 length equals 12 residues.

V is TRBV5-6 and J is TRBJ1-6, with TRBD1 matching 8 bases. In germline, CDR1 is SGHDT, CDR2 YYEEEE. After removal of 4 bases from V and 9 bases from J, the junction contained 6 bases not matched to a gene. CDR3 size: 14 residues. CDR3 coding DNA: TGTGCCAGCAGCCAGACAGGGGTTGGTTCACCCCTCCACTTT. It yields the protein CASSQTGVGSPLHF.

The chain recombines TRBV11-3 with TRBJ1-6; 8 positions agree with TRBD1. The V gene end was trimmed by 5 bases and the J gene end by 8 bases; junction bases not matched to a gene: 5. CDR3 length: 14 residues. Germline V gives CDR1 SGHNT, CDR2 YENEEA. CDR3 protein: CASSPGQGDSPLHF. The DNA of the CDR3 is TGTGCCAGCAGCCCCGGACAGGGTGATTCACCCCTCCACTTT. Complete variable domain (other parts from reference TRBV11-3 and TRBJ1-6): EAGVVQSPRYKIIEKKQPVAFWCNPISGHNTLYWYLQNLGQGPELLIRYENEEAVDDSQLPKDRFSAERLKGVDSTLKIQPAELGDSAVYLCASSPGQGDSPLHFGNGTRLTVT.

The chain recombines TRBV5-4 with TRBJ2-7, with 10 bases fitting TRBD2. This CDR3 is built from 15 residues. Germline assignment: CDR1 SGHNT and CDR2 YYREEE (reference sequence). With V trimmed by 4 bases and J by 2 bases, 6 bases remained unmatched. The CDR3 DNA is TGTGCCAGCAGCCGGACTAGCGGAGGGACCTACGAGCAGTACTTC. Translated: CASSRTSGGTYEQYF.

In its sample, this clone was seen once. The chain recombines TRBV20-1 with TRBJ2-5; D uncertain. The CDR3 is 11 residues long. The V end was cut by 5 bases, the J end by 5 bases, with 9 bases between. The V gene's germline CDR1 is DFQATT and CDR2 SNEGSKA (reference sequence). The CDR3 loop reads CSAGPGETQYF. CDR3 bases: TGCAGTGCTGGACCTGGGGAGACCCAGTACTTC.

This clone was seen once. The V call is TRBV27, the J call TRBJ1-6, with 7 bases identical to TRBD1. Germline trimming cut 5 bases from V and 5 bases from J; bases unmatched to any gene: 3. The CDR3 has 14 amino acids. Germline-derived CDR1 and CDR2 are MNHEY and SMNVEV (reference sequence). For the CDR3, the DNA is TGTGCCAGCAGTCCCGGACAGGATAATTCACCCCTCCACTTT. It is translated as CASSPGQDNSPLHF.

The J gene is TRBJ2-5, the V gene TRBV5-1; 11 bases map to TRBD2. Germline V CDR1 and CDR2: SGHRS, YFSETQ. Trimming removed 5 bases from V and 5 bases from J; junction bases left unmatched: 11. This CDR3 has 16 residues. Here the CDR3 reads CASRTTSGNVRETQYF. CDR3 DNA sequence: TGCGCCAGCAGGACGACTAGCGGGAACGTCAGGGAGACCCAGTACTTC.

The CDR3 loop reads CASSTGTSDITGELFF. The CDR3 nucleotides are TGTGCCAGTAGTACTGGGACTAGCGATATCACCGGGGAGCTGTTTTTT. The chain recombines TRBV19 with TRBJ2-2; the match to TRBD2 covers 10 bases. The CDR3 contains 16 residues. Losses at the gene ends were 4 bases for V and 4 bases for J; bases not matched to a gene: 6. CDR1 LNHDA and CDR2 SQIVND come from the germline V gene (reference sequence).

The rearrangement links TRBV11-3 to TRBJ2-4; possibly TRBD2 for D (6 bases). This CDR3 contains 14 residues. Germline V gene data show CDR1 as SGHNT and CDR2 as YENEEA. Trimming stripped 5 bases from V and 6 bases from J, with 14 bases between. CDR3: CASSRGGSRNIQYF. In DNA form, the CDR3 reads TGTGCCAGCAGCAGAGGAGGGAGTAGAAACATTCAGTACTTC.

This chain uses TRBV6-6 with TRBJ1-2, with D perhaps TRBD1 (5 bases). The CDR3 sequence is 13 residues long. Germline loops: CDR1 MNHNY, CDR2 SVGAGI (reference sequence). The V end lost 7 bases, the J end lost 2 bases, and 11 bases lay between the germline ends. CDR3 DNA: TGTGCCAGCACCCCGGAGGGGAACTATGGCTACACCTTC. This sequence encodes CASTPEGNYGYTF.

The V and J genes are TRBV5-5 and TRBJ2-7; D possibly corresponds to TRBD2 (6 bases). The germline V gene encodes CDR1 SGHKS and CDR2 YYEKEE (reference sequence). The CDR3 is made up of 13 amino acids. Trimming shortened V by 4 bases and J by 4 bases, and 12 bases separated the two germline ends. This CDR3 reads CASSPRDGYEQYF. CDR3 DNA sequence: TGTGCCAGCAGCCCGCGGGACGGTTACGAGCAGTACTTC.

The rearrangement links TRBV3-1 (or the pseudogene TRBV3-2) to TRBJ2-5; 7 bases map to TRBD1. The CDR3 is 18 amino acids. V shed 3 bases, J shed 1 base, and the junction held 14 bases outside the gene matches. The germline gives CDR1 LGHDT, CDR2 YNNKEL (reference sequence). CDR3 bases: TGTGCCAGCAGCCATTCAGGGGGTTATAGGCCGATCCAAGAGACCCAGTACTTC. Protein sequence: CASSHSGGYRPIQETQYF.

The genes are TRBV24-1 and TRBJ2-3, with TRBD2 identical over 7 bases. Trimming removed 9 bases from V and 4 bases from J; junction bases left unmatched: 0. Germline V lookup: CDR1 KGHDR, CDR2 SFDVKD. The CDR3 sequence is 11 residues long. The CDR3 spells CATGRADTQYF. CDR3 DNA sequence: TGTGCCACCGGGAGGGCAGATACGCAGTATTTT.

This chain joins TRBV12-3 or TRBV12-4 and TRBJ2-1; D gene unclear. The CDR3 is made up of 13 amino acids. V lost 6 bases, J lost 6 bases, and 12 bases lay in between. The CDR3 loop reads CASSPYGSNEQFF. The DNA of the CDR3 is TGTGCCAGCAGCCCCTACGGAAGCAATGAGCAGTTCTTC.

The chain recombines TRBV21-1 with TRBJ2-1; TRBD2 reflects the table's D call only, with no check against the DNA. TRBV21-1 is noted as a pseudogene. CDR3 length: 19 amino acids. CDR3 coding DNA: TGTGCCAGCAGCAAATGGGACGGAGGGTCCCCTAGCTCCTACAATGAGCAGTTCTTC. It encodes CASSKWDGGSPSSYNEQFF.

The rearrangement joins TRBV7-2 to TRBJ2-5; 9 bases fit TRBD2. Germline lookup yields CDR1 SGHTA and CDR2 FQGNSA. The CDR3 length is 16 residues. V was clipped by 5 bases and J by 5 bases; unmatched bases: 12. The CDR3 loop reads CASSTVVAGVGETQYF. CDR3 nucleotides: TGTGCCAGCAGCACCGTCGTAGCGGGAGTAGGGGAGACCCAGTACTTC.

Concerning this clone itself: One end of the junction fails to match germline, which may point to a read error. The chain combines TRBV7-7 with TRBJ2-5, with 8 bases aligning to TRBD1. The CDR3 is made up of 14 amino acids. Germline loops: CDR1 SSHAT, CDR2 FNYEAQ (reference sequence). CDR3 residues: CASSLTGAAETQYF. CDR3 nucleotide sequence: TGTGCTAGCAGCTTGACAGGGGCGGCCGAGACCCAGTACTTC. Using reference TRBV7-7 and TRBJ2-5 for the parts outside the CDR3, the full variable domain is GAGVSQSPRYKVTKRGQDVTLRCDPISSHATLYWYQQALGQGPEFLTYFNYEAQPDKSGLPSDRFSAERPEGSISTLTIQRTEQRDSAMYRCASSLTGAAETQYFGPGTRLLVL.

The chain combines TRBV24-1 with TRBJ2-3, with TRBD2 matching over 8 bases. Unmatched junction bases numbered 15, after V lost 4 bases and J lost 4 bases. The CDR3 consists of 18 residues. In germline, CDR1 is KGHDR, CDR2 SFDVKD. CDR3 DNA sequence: TGTGCCACCAGTGACTTGGGCCCCCTGGGAGCGGGAGCAGATACGCAGTATTTT. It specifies CATSDLGPLGAGADTQYF.

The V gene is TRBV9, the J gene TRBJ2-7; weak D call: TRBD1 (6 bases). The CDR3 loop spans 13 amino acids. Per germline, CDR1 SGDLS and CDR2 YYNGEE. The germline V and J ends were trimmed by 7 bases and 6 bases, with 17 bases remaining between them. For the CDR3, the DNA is TGTGCCAGCTCAAGGGGGTTTAACCTCGAGCAGTACTTC. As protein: CASSRGFNLEQYF.

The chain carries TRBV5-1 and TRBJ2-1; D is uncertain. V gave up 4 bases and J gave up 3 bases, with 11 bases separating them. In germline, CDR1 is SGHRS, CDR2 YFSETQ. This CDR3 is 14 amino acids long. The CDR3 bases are TGCGCCAGCAGCCTGGGGTCTAGCTACAATGAGCAGTTCTTC. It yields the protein CASSLGSSYNEQFF.

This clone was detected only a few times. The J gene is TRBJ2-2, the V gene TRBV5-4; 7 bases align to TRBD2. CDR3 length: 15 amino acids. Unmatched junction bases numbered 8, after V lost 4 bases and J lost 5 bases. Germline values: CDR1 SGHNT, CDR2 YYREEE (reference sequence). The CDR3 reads CASSIAGVETGELFF. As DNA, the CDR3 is TGTGCCAGCAGCATTGCGGGGGTGGAGACCGGGGAGCTGTTTTTT.